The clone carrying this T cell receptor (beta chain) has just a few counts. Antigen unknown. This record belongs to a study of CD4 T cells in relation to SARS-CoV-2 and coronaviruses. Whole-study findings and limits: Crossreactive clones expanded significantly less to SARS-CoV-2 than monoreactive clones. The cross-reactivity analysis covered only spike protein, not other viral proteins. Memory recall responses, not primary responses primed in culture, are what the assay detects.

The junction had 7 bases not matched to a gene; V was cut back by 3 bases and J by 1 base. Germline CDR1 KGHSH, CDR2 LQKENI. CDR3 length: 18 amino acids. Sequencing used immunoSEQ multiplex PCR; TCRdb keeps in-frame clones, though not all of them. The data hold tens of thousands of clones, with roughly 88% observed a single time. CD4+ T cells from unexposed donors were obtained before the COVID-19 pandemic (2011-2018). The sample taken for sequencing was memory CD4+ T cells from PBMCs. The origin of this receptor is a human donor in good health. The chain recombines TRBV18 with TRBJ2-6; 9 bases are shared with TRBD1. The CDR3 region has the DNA TGTGCCAGCTCACCCCCGGGACAGGGATTATCTGGGGCCAACGTCCTGACTTTC. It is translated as CASSPPGQGLSGANVLTF.